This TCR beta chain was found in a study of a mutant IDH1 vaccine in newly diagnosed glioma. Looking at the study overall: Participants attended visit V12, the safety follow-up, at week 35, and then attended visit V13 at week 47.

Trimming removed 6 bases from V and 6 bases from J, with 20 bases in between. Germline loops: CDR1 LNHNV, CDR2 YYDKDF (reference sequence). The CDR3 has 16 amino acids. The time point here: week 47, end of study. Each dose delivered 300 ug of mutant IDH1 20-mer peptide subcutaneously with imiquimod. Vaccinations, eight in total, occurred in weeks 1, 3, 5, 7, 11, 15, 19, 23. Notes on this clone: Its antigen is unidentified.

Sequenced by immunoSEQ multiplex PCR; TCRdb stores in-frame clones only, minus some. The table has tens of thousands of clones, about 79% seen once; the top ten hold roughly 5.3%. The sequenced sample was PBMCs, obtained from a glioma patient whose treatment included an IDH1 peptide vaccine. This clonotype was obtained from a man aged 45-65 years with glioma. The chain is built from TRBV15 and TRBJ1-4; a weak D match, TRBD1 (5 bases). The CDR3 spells CATRLGLTARDEKLFF. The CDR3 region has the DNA TGTGCCACCAGATTGGGGCTGACAGCGCGTGATGAAAAACTGTTTTTT. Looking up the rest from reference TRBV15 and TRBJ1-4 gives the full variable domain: DAMVIQNPRYQVTQFGKPVTLSCSQTLNHNVMYWYQQKSSQAPKLLFHYYDKDFNNEADTPDNFQSRRPNTSFCFLDIRSPGLGDTAMYLCATRLGLTARDEKLFFGSGTQLSVL.